A few counts support the clone carrying this TCR beta chain. Its antigen is still unknown. The data are from a study of T cells in Graves' hyperthyroidism and ophthalmopathy. Study-level background: Any treatment followed the collection of peripheral blood at initial diagnosis.

Diagnosis relied on clinical symptoms, serum thyroxine and TRAb, thyroid ultrasound and orbital computed tomography. Isolation of PBMCs was performed on 9.5 to 10 ml fresh peripheral blood. Points from the study as a whole: Researchers found most expanded thyroid clonotypes above 0.001 in blood as well.

Trimming stripped 3 bases from V and 5 bases from J, with 10 bases between. CDR3 size: 13 residues. The V gene's germline CDR1 is MDHEN and CDR2 SYDVKM. Amplification of TCR beta CDR3 regions was performed using RNA transcripts as template. The TCR CDR3 first-round RT-PCR relied on the HTBI primer set. MiXCR, run by TCRdb on the multiplex PCR reads, gives a single entry per CDR3 protein. The sample consists of under 300,000 distinct CDR3 sequences, less than 30% of them appearing once. This clonotype was obtained from a man aged 35-49 years with Graves' hyperthyroidism that later progressed to Graves' ophthalmopathy. The chain is built from TRBV28 and TRBJ2-5, with D tentatively TRBD1 (6 bases). Sequencing used blood. CDR3 coding DNA: TGTGCCAGCAGTTTGAGACAGGTGGAGACCCAGTACTTC. This encodes CASSLRQVETQYF.